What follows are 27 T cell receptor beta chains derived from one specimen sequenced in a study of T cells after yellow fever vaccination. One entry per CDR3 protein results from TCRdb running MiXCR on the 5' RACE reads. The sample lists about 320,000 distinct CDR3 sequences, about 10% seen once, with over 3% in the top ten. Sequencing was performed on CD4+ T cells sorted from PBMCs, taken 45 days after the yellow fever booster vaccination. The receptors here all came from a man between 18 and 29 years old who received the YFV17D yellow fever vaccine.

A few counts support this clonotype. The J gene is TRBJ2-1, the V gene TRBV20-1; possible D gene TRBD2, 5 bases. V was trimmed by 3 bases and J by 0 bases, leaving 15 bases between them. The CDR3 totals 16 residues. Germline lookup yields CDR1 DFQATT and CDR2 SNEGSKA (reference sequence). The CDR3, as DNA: TGCAGTGCTAGGTTTAGGGTAGGGAGCTCCTACAATGAGCAGTTCTTC. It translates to CSARFRVGSSYNEQFF.

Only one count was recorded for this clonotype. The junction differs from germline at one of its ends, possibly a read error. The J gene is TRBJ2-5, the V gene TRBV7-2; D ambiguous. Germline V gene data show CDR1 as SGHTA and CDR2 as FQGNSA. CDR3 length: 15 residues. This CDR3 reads CASSFGRANQETEYF. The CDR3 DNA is TGTGCCAGCAGCTTCGGTCGGGCGAACCAAGAGACCGAGTACTTC.

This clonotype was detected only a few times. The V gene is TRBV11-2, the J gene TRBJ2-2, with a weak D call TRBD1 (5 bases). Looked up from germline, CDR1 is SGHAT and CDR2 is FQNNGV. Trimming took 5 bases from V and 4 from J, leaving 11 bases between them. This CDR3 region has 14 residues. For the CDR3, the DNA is TGTGCCAGCAGCCTCGACAGATTCACCGGGGAGCTGTTTTTT. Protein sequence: CASSLDRFTGELFF.

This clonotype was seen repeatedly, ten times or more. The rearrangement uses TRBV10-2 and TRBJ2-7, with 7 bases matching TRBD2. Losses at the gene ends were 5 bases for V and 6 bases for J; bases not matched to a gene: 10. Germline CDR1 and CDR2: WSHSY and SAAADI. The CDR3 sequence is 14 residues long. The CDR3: CASSNERGSSEQYF. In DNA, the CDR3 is TGCGCCAGCAGTAACGAGCGGGGATCCAGCGAGCAGTACTTC.

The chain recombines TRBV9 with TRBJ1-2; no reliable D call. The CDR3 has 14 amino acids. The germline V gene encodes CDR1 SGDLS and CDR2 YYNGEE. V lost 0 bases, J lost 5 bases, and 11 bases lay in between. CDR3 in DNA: TGTGCCAGCAGCGTAGGGGCACTTGGATATGGCTACACCTTC. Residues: CASSVGALGYGYTF.

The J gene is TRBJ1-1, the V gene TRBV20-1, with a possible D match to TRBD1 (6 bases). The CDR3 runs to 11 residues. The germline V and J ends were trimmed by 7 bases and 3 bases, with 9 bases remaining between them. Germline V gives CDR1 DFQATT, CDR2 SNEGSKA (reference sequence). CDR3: CSVEGDTEAFF. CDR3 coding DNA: TGCAGTGTAGAGGGGGACACTGAAGCTTTCTTT.

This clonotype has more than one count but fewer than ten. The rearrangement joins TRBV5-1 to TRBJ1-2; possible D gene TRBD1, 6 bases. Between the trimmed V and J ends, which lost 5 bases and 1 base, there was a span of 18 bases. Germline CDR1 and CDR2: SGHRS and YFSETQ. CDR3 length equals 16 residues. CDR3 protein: CASRQVTGTLNYGYTF. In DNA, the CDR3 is TGCGCCAGCAGACAAGTGACCGGGACACTTAACTATGGCTACACCTTC.

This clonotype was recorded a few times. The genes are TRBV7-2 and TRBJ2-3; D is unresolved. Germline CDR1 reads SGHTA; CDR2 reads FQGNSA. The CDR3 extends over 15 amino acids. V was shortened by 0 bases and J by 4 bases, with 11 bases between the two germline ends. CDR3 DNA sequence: TGTGCCAGCAGCTTAGCTATCGGATCCGCAGATACGCAGTATTTT. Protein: CASSLAIGSADTQYF.

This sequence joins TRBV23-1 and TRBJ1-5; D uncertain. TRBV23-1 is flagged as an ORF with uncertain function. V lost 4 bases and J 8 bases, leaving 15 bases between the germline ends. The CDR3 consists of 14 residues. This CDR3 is CASSPSGLEEPQHF. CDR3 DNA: TGCGCCAGCAGTCCAAGCGGGCTTGAGGAGCCCCAGCATTTT.

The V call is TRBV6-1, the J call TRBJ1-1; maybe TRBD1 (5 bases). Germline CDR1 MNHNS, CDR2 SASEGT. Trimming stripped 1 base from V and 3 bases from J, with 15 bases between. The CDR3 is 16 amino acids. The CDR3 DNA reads TGTGCCAGCAGTGAAGGGGGCTGGCCCAGGGACACTGAAGCTTTCTTT. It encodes CASSEGGWPRDTEAFF.

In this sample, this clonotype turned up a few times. In DNA form, the CDR3 reads TGTGCCAGCAGCTTGGGAAGCGGGGCCAGCTCCTACAATGAGCAGTTCTTC. This gives the protein CASSLGSGASSYNEQFF. The V gene is TRBV7-9, the J gene TRBJ2-1; TRBD2 matches 7 bases. The CDR3 sequence is 17 residues long. CDR1 SEHNR and CDR2 FQNEAQ come from the germline V gene (reference sequence). V trimming: 3 bases; J trimming: 0 bases; junction bases outside the gene matches: 8.

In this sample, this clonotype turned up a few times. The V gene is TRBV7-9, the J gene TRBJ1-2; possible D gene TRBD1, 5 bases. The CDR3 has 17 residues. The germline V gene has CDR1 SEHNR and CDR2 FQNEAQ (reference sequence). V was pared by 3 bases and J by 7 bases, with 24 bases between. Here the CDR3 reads CASSFASGPGTLGGYTF. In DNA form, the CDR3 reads TGTGCCAGCAGCTTTGCCTCGGGACCGGGCACTCTAGGTGGCTACACCTTC.

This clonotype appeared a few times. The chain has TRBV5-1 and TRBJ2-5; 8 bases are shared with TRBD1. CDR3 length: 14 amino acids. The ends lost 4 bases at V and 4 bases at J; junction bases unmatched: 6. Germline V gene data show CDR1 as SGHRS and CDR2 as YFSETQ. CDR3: CASSIDRGGETQYF. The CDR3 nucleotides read TGCGCCAGCAGCATAGACAGGGGCGGAGAGACCCAGTACTTC.

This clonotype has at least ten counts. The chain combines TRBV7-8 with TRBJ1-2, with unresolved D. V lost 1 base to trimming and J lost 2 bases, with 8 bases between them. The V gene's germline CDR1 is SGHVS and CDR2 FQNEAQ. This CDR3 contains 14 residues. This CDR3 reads CASSLVGGNYGYTF. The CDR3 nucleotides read TGTGCCAGCAGCTTAGTCGGCGGGAACTATGGCTACACCTTC.

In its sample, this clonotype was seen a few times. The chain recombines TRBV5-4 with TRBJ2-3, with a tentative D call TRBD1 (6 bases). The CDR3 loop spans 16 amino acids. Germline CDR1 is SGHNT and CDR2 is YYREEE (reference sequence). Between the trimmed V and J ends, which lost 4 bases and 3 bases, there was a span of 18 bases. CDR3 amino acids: CASSLVGTTATDTQYF. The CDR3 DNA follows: TGTGCCAGCAGCCTGGTGGGGACAACCGCTACAGATACGCAGTATTTT.

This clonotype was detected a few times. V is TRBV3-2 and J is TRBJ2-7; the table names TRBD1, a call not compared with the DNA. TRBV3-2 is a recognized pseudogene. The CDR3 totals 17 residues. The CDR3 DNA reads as TGTGCCAGCAGCCCCGATGCTAGGACAGCCGCCGGATACGAGCAGTACTTC. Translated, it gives CASSPDARTAAGYEQYF.

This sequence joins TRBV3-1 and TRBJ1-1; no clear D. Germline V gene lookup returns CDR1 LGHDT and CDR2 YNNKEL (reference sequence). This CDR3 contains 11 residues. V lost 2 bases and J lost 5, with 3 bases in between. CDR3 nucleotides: TGTGCCAGCAGCCAATTAACTGAAGCTTTCTTT. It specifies CASSQLTEAFF.

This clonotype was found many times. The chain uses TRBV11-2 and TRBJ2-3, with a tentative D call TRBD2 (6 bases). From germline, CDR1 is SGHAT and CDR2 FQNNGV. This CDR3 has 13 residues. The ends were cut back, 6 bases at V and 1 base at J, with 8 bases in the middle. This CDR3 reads CASRPGGTDTQYF. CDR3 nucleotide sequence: TGTGCCAGCAGACCGGGGGGCACAGATACGCAGTATTTT.

The CDR3 sequence: CASSQDPGGGEYNEQFF. CDR3 nucleotides: TGTGCCAGCAGCCAAGATCCGGGCGGGGGGGAATACAATGAGCAGTTCTTC. The chain carries TRBV4-2 and TRBJ2-1; 9 bases match TRBD2. V trimming: 0 bases; J trimming: 4 bases; junction bases outside the gene matches: 7. The CDR3 covers 17 residues. Germline CDR1 and CDR2: LGHNA and YNFKEQ.

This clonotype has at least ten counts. CDR3 protein: CSASTASNEKLFF. The CDR3 DNA is TGCAGTGCTAGTACAGCATCAAATGAAAAACTGTTTTTT. This rearrangement joins TRBV20-1 to TRBJ1-4, with D hard to call. Germline loops: CDR1 DFQATT, CDR2 SNEGSKA (reference sequence). The V and J ends lost 3 bases and 5 bases respectively, with 10 bases between them. This CDR3 has 13 residues.

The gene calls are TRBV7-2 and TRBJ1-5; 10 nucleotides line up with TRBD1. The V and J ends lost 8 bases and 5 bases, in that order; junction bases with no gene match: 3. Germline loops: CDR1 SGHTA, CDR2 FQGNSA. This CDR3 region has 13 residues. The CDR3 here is CASGGTGDQPQHF. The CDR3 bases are TGTGCCAGCGGGGGGACAGGGGATCAGCCCCAGCATTTT.

CDR3 sequence (DNA): TGTGCCAGCAGCCTGAGGGGGCAATCCTACAATGAGCAGTTCTTC. Its protein is CASSLRGQSYNEQFF. The chain recombines TRBV3-1 with TRBJ2-1; TRBD1 matches 7 bases. The CDR3 sequence is 15 residues long. The trim removed 4 bases at V and 1 base at J, leaving 4 bases unmatched. The germline CDR1 and CDR2 sequences are LGHDT and YNNKEL (reference sequence).

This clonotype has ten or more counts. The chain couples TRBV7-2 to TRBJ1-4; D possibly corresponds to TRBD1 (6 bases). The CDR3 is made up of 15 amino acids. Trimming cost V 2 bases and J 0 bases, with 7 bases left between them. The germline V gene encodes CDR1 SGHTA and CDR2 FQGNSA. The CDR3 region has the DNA TGTGCCAGCAGCTTAACAGGGTCAACTAATGAAAAACTGTTTTTT. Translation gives CASSLTGSTNEKLFF.

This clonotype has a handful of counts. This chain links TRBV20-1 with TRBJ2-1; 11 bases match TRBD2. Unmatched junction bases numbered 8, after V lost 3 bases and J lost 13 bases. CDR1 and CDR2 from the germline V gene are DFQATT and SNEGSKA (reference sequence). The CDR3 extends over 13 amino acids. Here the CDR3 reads CSASLAGGPSQFF. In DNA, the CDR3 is TGCAGTGCTAGCCTAGCGGGGGGTCCATCCCAGTTCTTC.

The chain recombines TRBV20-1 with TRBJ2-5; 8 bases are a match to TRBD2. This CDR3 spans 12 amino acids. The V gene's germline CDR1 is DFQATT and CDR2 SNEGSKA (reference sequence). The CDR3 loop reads CSGSGGEETQYF. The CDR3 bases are TGCAGCGGGTCGGGGGGGGAAGAGACCCAGTACTTC.

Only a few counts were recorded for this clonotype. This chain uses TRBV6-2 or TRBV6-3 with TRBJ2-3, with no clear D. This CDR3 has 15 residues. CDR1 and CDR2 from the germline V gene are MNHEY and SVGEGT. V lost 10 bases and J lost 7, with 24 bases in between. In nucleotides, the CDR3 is TGTGCCACTTACACTGGAAAAGCATTAGGACATACGCAGTATTTT. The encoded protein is CATYTGKALGHTQYF.

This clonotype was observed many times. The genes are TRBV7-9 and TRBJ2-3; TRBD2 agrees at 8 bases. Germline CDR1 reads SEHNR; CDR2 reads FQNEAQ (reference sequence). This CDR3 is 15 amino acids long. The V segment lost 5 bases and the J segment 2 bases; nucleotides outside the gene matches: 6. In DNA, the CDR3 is TGTGCCAGCAGCGCCGGGACTAGTATCACAGATACGCAGTATTTT. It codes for CASSAGTSITDTQYF.